This T cell receptor beta chain derives from a study of blood T cell repertoires in COVID-19. Overall study context: COVID-19 samples from acute and convalescent phases originated in the United States, Italy and Spain. In each case, the material was cDNA or gDNA derived from T cells, B-cell-depleted T cells, or PBMCs.

In germline, CDR1 is WSHSY, CDR2 SAAADI. The CDR3 sequence is 14 residues long. With V trimmed by 1 base and J by 9 bases, 4 bases remained unmatched. Original analysis: Reference gene primer amplification in the assay estimated nucleated cell counts. The protocol was immunoSEQ multiplex PCR, while the TCRdb copy is restricted to in-frame clones and leaves out a portion. D and trimming come from the DNA, and the V and J calls and clone size come from that table. Here the sample spans some 110,000 clones, roughly four fifths being singletons. V and J are TRBV10-2 and TRBJ2-1, with 9 bases fitting TRBD2. This clonotype was obtained from an elderly man with COVID-19, enrolled during active disease. The sample consisted of peripheral blood. The CDR3 sequence is CASSELREGGEQFF. For the CDR3, the DNA is TGCGCCAGCAGTGAGTTGCGGGAGGGGGGTGAGCAGTTCTTC.